A selection of T cell receptor beta chains follows, all from one sample in a study of molecular identifiers for immune sequencing clone quantification. In TCRdb, the PCR reads were re-called with MiXCR into one record per CDR3 protein. The repertoire has 60,000 to 70,000 distinct CDR3 sequences, about a sixth of them found once; the top ten carry around 1.4%. Material: naive CD8+ T cells from blood, with Jurkat cell RNA spiked in. The receptors originated from a human donor in good health. Some libraries in this study had Jurkat cell RNA spiked in. Each CDR3 is given with its conserved first and last residue. D genes are given only for firm matches. Expanded clones are given a class, and other clones once, few, many or no size at all.

J: TRBJ2-7
D: -
V: TRBV4-1
size: many
length: 16
CDR3: CASSQVPPAVSYEQYF
DNA: TGCGCCAGCAGCCAAGTTCCGCCAGCGGTCTCCTACGAGCAGTACTTC

J: TRBJ2-3
D: -
V: TRBV19
size: -
length: 17
CDR3: CASSNLENPVMGDTQYF
DNA: TGTGCCAGCAGTAATCTCGAGAACCCCGTCATGGGAGATACGCAGTATTTT

J: TRBJ2-4
D: TRBD2
V: TRBV6-7
size: -
length: 15
CDR3: CASSYPGGTLHIQYF
DNA: TGTGCCAGCAGTTACCCCGGGGGGACCCTCCACATTCAGTACTTC

J: TRBJ1-1
D: -
V: TRBV29-1
size: many
length: 15
CDR3: CSVEEATAMNTEAFF
DNA: TGCAGCGTTGAAGAGGCGACAGCCATGAACACTGAAGCTTTCTTT

J: TRBJ2-1
D: TRBD2
V: TRBV4-1
size: medium-sized
length: 17
CDR3: CASSQEGLAGESSEQFF
DNA: TGCGCCAGCAGCCAAGAGGGACTAGCGGGAGAGAGCAGTGAGCAGTTCTTC

J: TRBJ1-2
D: -
V: TRBV5-1
size: many
length: 14
CDR3: CASSPETGPYGYTF
DNA: TGCGCCAGCAGCCCCGAGACAGGACCCTATGGCTACACCTTC

J: TRBJ2-1
D: -
V: TRBV15
size: -
length: 14
CDR3: CATSSKRAYDEQFF
DNA: TGTGCCACCAGCAGTAAGCGAGCTTACGATGAGCAGTTCTTC

J: TRBJ2-3
D: -
V: TRBV24-1
size: many
length: 17
CDR3: CATSTQGAGDRTDTQYF
DNA: TGTGCCACCTCCACCCAGGGGGCGGGAGACAGGACAGATACGCAGTATTTT

J: TRBJ2-7
D: -
V: TRBV27
size: few
length: 11
CDR3: CASRSTYEQYF
DNA: TGTGCCAGCCGTTCGACTTACGAGCAGTACTTC

J: TRBJ1-1
D: -
V: TRBV7-9
size: many
length: 13
CDR3: CASSSLQGTEAFF
DNA: TGTGCCAGCAGCTCACTACAGGGAACTGAAGCTTTCTTT

J: TRBJ2-5
D: TRBD2
V: TRBV5-1
size: many
length: 16
CDR3: CASTPGLAGRVETQYF
DNA: TGCGCCAGCACTCCGGGACTAGCGGGGAGAGTAGAGACCCAGTACTTC

J: TRBJ2-1
D: -
V: TRBV7-9
size: many
length: 14
CDR3: CASSEAGAYNEQFF
DNA: TGTGCCAGCAGCGAAGCGGGTGCCTACAATGAGCAGTTCTTC

J: TRBJ2-5
D: -
V: TRBV15
size: few
length: 10
CDR3: CASGMETQYF
DNA: TGTGCCAGTGGGATGGAGACCCAGTACTTC

J: TRBJ1-1
D: -
V: TRBV6-5
size: few
length: 12
CDR3: CASSYSMGEAFF
DNA: TGTGCCAGCAGTTACTCTATGGGTGAAGCTTTCTTT

J: TRBJ2-3
D: TRBD1
V: TRBV3-1
size: many
length: 18
CDR3: CASSQSDGTAYGTDTQYF
DNA: TGTGCCAGCAGCCAAAGTGACGGGACAGCCTACGGCACAGATACGCAGTATTTT

J: TRBJ2-3
D: -
V: TRBV29-1
size: many
length: 15
CDR3: CSVEDSWTGEDTQYF
DNA: TGCAGCGTTGAAGATTCATGGACGGGCGAGGATACGCAGTATTTT

J: TRBJ2-1
D: TRBD2
V: TRBV24-1
size: few
length: 17
CDR3: CATSDLSTSGRRNEQFF
DNA: TGTGCCACCAGTGATTTGTCGACTAGCGGGAGAAGGAATGAGCAGTTCTTC

J: TRBJ1-2
D: TRBD1
V: TRBV14
size: many
length: 13
CDR3: CASSQTGVYGYTF
DNA: TGTGCCAGCAGCCAGACAGGGGTCTATGGCTACACCTTC

J: TRBJ2-3
D: TRBD2
V: TRBV14
size: many
length: 15
CDR3: CASSFLAGVVDTQYF
DNA: TGTGCCAGCAGCTTTCTAGCGGGAGTGGTAGATACGCAGTATTTT

J: TRBJ2-7
D: TRBD1
V: TRBV7-8
size: many
length: 15
CDR3: CASSHRGSAPYEQYF
DNA: TGTGCCAGCAGCCACAGGGGGTCCGCGCCTTACGAGCAGTACTTC

J: TRBJ1-1
D: TRBD1
V: TRBV30
size: many
length: 14
CDR3: CAWTLGTGETEAFF
DNA: TGTGCCTGGACCCTGGGGACAGGGGAGACTGAAGCTTTCTTT

J: TRBJ2-1
D: -
V: TRBV20-1
size: many
length: 16
CDR3: CSARSLGARGLDEQFF
DNA: TGCAGTGCTAGATCTCTAGGGGCTCGGGGCCTCGATGAGCAGTTCTTC

J: TRBJ2-7
D: -
V: TRBV5-6
size: many
length: 13
CDR3: CASGPGSNPEQYF
DNA: TGTGCCAGCGGACCGGGCAGCAATCCCGAGCAGTACTTC

J: TRBJ2-2
D: -
V: TRBV7-9
size: many
length: 14
CDR3: CASLGAVPTGELFF
DNA: TGTGCCAGCCTCGGAGCCGTTCCCACCGGGGAGCTGTTTTTT

J: TRBJ1-4
D: -
V: TRBV19
size: many
length: 15
CDR3: CASSLGGGFNEKLFF
DNA: TGTGCCAGTAGTTTGGGGGGCGGCTTTAATGAAAAACTGTTTTTT

J: TRBJ2-7
D: -
V: TRBV20-1
size: many
length: 12
CDR3: CSATGSEDEQYF
DNA: TGCAGTGCTACCGGGAGCGAAGACGAGCAGTACTTC

J: TRBJ2-7
D: -
V: TRBV28
size: -
length: 15
CDR3: CATLSRIFQGYEQYF
DNA: TGTGCCACCTTATCTCGGATCTTTCAGGGCTACGAGCAGTACTTC

J: TRBJ1-1
D: -
V: TRBV28
size: many
length: 20
CDR3: CASSYLMAAGRKDGNTEAFF
DNA: TGTGCCAGCAGTTACCTAATGGCTGCCGGGCGGAAAGATGGGAACACTGAAGCTTTCTTT

J: TRBJ2-1
D: -
V: TRBV5-1
size: many
length: 19
CDR3: CASSSETIYPLSSYNEQFF
DNA: TGCGCCAGCAGCTCGGAGACTATATATCCTTTGAGCTCCTACAATGAGCAGTTCTTC

J: TRBJ2-1
D: TRBD2
V: TRBV7-9
size: many
length: 15
CDR3: CASSFGTSDVDEQFF
DNA: TGTGCCAGCAGCTTCGGGACTAGCGACGTGGATGAGCAGTTCTTC

J: TRBJ2-3
D: TRBD1
V: TRBV7-3
size: many
length: 15
CDR3: CASSRTGTGADTQYF
DNA: TGTGCCAGCAGCCGAACCGGCACAGGGGCAGATACGCAGTATTTT

J: TRBJ1-4
D: TRBD1
V: TRBV28
size: -
length: 16
CDR3: CASSHHRGATNGKLFF
DNA: TGTGCCAGCAGCCACCACAGGGGCGCGACTAATGGAAAACTGTTTTTT

J: TRBJ2-2
D: TRBD2
V: TRBV30
size: many
length: 16
CDR3: CAWSVGGLARTGELFF
DNA: TGTGCCTGGAGTGTAGGGGGACTAGCTCGCACCGGGGAGCTGTTTTTT

J: TRBJ2-1
D: TRBD2
V: TRBV4-2
size: many
length: 17
CDR3: CASSQELAGGPYNEQFF
DNA: TGTGCCAGCAGCCAAGAACTAGCGGGAGGGCCCTACAATGAGCAGTTCTTC

J: TRBJ1-1
D: TRBD1
V: TRBV2
size: many
length: 15
CDR3: CASFRPGGLNTEAFF
DNA: TGTGCCAGCTTCAGGCCAGGGGGACTGAACACTGAAGCTTTCTTT

J: TRBJ2-1
D: TRBD2
V: TRBV7-9
size: many
length: 14
CDR3: CASSPAGGPNEQFF
DNA: TGTGCCAGCAGCCCAGCGGGAGGGCCGAATGAGCAGTTCTTC

J: TRBJ1-2
D: -
V: TRBV6-6
size: many
length: 15
CDR3: CASSYENNKNYGYTF
DNA: TGTGCCAGCAGTTACGAGAACAATAAAAACTATGGCTACACCTTC

J: TRBJ2-7
D: -
V: TRBV29-1
size: few
length: 15
CDR3: CSVEAVVYNSYEQYF
DNA: TGCAGCGTTGAGGCGGTCGTTTATAACTCCTACGAGCAGTACTTC

J: TRBJ2-7
D: TRBD2
V: TRBV6-6
size: many
length: 14
CDR3: CASSYAGGPGEQYF
DNA: TGTGCCAGCAGTTACGCGGGAGGGCCGGGGGAGCAGTACTTC

J: TRBJ2-1
D: TRBD2
V: TRBV7-9
size: few
length: 14
CDR3: CASRWASGDNEQFF
DNA: TGTGCAAGCAGGTGGGCTAGCGGAGACAATGAGCAGTTCTTC

J: TRBJ2-1
D: TRBD2
V: TRBV15
size: many
length: 16
CDR3: CATSSAGTSGRFRQFF
DNA: TGTGCCACCAGCAGCGCCGGGACTAGCGGGAGATTTCGGCAGTTCTTC

J: TRBJ2-7
D: TRBD2
V: TRBV29-1
size: -
length: 13
CDR3: CIVELADSYEQYF
DNA: TGCATCGTTGAACTAGCGGACTCCTACGAGCAGTACTTC

J: TRBJ1-3
D: -
V: TRBV11-3
size: -
length: 13
CDR3: CASSPDRGNTIYF
DNA: TGTGCCAGCAGCCCTGACAGGGGAAACACCATATATTTT

J: TRBJ2-5
D: TRBD2
V: TRBV28
size: many
length: 15
CDR3: CASSPIAGGPETQYF
DNA: TGTGCCAGCAGTCCGATAGCGGGAGGGCCTGAGACCCAGTACTTC

J: TRBJ2-1
D: TRBD2
V: TRBV7-2
size: many
length: 15
CDR3: CASSPSGSSYNEQFF
DNA: TGTGCCAGCAGCCCGAGCGGGAGCTCCTACAATGAGCAGTTCTTC

J: TRBJ1-1
D: TRBD1
V: TRBV28
size: few
length: 13
CDR3: CASSFDRGREAFF
DNA: TGTGCCAGCAGTTTCGACAGGGGGCGTGAAGCTTTCTTT

J: TRBJ2-7
D: TRBD2
V: TRBV5-1
size: many
length: 14
CDR3: CASSYSGSGDEQYF
DNA: TGCGCCAGCAGCTATAGCGGGAGTGGCGACGAGCAGTACTTC

J: TRBJ2-7
D: TRBD1
V: TRBV4-1
size: many
length: 18
CDR3: CASSHIGQGRGAPYEQYF
DNA: TGCGCCAGCAGCCACATCGGACAGGGGCGCGGGGCCCCCTACGAGCAGTACTTC

J: TRBJ2-1
D: -
V: TRBV7-2
size: -
length: 15
CDR3: CASSLVAGVVNEQFF
DNA: TGTGCCAGCAGCTTAGTGGCAGGGGTGGTCAATGAGCAGTTCTTC

J: TRBJ2-7
D: -
V: TRBV6-5
size: few
length: 13
CDR3: CASSYGTYYEQYF
DNA: TGTGCCAGCAGTTACGGGACATACTACGAGCAGTACTTC